This T cell receptor (beta chain) stems from a study of lymphopenia after photon versus proton radiotherapy. Overall study findings and caveats: Under photons, naive T cells and diversity fell while effector/memory populations rose. A bigger post-nadir fall in TCR diversity correlated inversely with survival time in deceased patients.

The repertoire was sequenced with immunoSEQ multiplex PCR; TCRdb's copy has only in-frame clones and lacks some. The data contain over 35,000 clones, approximately 83% of them singletons. This clone was picked up one time. The antigen is not known. CDR3 length: 17 residues. Germline CDR1 and CDR2: SGDLS and YYNGEE. Trimming at V came to 2 bases and at J to 2 bases, leaving 11 bases not matched to a gene. The input for sequencing was peripheral blood, taken from a patient treated with proton-based radiotherapy. This sequence joins TRBV9 and TRBJ2-5, with TRBD2 matching 8 bases. The clonotype was recovered from a woman aged 70-85 years with pancreatic cancer. The CDR3 here is CASSVLVFPSGQETQYF. The CDR3 coding sequence is TGTGCCAGCAGCGTTTTGGTTTTTCCTAGCGGGCAAGAGACCCAGTACTTC.